The clone carrying this T cell receptor beta chain was detected only a few times. This specimen comes from a study of breast tumors, draining lymph nodes, adjacent tissues. Via MiXCR, TCRdb re-called the multiplex PCR reads, giving one row per CDR3 protein. The sample lists roughly 120,000 distinct CDR3 sequences; about 20% were seen once. The V gene's germline CDR1 is MNHEY and CDR2 SMNVEV (reference sequence). V shed 7 bases and J 2 bases; nucleotides not matched to a gene: 10. The CDR3 extends over 16 amino acids. Breast cancer patients provided tissue from their axillary draining lymph nodes. Specimen: axillary lymph node tissue. The J gene is TRBJ2-2, the V gene TRBV27, with 7 bases aligning to TRBD1. This receptor was obtained from a female donor with breast cancer. Some clones in this sample may be carry-over from other donors' samples. The CDR3 reads CASTSPDRANTGELFF. The DNA for the CDR3 is TGTGCCAGCACTTCACCCGACAGGGCAAACACCGGGGAGCTGTTTTTT.